This paragraph reports one T cell receptor beta chain. Antigen: not known. An equimolar mix of two oligonucleotides served as the beta constant-region primer for TRBC1 and TRBC2. TCRdb processed the UMI-ligation and nested PCR reads anew with MiXCR; each CDR3 protein has one entry. This sample has roughly 21,000 distinct CDR3 sequences, with 9.5% to 12% found just once. The record originates from a study of naive and memory T cell subsets. Study-wide results and limits: Diversity fell and Gini index rose from naive through CM, EM, EMRA.

V gave up 4 bases and J gave up 0 bases, with 19 bases separating them. The V gene's germline CDR1 is DFQATT and CDR2 SNEGSKA (reference sequence). The length of the CDR3 is 17 residues. The material sequenced was central memory CD8+ T cells from blood. The rearrangement joins TRBV20-1 to TRBJ2-1, with a possible D match to TRBD2 (6 bases). This clonotype was obtained from a human donor in good health. DNA for the CDR3: TGCAGTGCTATCCTAGAATCTAGCGCGGCCTCCTACAATGAGCAGTTCTTC. Translating it yields CSAILESSAASYNEQFF.